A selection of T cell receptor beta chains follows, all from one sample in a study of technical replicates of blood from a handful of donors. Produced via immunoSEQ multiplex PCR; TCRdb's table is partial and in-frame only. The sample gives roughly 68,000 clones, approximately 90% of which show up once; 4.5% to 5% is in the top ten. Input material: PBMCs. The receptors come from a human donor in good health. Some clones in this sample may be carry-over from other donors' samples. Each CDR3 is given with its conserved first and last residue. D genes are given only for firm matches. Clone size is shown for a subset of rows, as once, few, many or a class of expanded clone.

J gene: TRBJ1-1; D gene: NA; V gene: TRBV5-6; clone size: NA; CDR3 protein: CASSFSRTVNTEAFF; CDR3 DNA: TGTGCCAGCAGCTTTAGCCGGACAGTGAACACTGAAGCTTTCTTT
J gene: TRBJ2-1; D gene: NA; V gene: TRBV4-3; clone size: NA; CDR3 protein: CASSQDFRTTSQSYNEQFF; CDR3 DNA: TGCGCCAGCAGCCAAGATTTCCGTACGACTAGTCAATCCTACAATGAGCAGTTCTTC
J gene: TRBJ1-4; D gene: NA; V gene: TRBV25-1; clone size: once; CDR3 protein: CASSDLIKSEKLFF; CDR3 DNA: TGTGCCAGCAGTGACCTCATTAAAAGCGAAAAACTGTTTTTT
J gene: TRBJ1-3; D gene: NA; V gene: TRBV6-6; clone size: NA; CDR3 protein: CASSFSSGNTIYF; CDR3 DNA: TGTGCCAGCAGTTTCAGCTCTGGAAACACCATATATTTT
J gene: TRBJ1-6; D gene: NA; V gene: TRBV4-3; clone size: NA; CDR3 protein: CASSQDRQGSSPLHF; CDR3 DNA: TGCGCCAGCAGCCAAGATCGTCAGGGATCTTCACCCCTCCACTTT
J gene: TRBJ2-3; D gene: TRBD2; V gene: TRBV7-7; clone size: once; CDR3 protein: CASSSGTSGADTQYF; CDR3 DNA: TGTGCCAGCAGCTCCGGGACTAGCGGGGCAGATACGCAGTATTTT
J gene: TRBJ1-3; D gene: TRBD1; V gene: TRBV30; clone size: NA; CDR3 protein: CAWTKTGGGSNTIYF; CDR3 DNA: TGTGCCTGGACTAAGACAGGGGGCGGTTCAAACACCATATATTTT
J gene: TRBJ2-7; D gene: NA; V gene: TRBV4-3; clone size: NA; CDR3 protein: CASSQIQDTPYEQYF; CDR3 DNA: TGCGCCAGCAGCCAGATACAGGATACTCCCTACGAGCAGTACTTC
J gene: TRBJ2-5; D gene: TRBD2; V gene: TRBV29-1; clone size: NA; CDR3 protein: CSVDPGGSGETQYF; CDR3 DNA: TGCAGCGTTGATCCCGGGGGGTCGGGTGAGACCCAGTACTTC
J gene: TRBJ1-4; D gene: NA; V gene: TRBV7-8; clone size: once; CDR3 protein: CASSGWGVASNEKLFF; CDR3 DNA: TGTGCCAGCAGCGGTTGGGGGGTAGCCAGTAATGAAAAACTGTTTTTT
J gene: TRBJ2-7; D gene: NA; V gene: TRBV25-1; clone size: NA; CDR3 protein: CASSEYYEQYF; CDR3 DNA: TGTGCCAGCAGTGAGTACTACGAGCAGTACTTC
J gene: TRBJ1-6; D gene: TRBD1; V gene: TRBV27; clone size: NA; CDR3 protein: CASSFIVPVQGNSPLHF; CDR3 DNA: TGTGCCAGCAGTTTTATAGTCCCGGTACAGGGGAATTCACCCCTCCACTTT
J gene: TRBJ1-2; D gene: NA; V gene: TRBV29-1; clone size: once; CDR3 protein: CSVGQRHGYTF; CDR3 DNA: TGCAGCGTTGGACAGAGGCATGGCTACACCTTC
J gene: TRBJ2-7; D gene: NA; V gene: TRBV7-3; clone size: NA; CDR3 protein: CASSLYGLGGYEQYF; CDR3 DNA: TGTGCCAGCAGCTTATACGGACTAGGGGGCTACGAGCAGTACTTC
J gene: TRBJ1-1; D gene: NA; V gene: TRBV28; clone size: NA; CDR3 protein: CASSSPGAEAFF; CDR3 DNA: TGTGCCAGCAGTTCACCAGGGGCTGAAGCTTTCTTT
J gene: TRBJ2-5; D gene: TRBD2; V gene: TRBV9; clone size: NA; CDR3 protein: CASGRGSGGTSGETQYF; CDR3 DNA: TGTGCCAGCGGCCGGGGTAGCGGGGGGACCTCGGGGGAGACCCAGTACTTC
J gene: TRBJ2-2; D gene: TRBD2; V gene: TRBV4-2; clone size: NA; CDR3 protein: CASSQDSSPSGIRELFF; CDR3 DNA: TGTGCCAGCAGCCAAGATTCGTCTCCTAGCGGGATTCGGGAGCTGTTTTTT
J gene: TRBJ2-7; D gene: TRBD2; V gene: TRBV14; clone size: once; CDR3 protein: CASSPPGLAGEQYF; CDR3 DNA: TGTGCCAGCAGCCCTCCGGGACTAGCTGGGGAGCAGTACTTC
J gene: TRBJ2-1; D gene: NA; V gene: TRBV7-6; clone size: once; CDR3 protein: CASSLGENNEQFF; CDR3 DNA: TGTGCCAGCAGCTTAGGGGAGAACAATGAGCAGTTCTTC
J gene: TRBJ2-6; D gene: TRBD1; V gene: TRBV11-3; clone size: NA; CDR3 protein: CASSPNRGSGANVLTF; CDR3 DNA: TGTGCCAGCAGCCCAAACAGGGGCTCTGGGGCCAACGTCCTGACTTTC
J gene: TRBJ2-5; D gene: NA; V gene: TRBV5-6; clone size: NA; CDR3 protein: CASSFRRQETQYF; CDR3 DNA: TGTGCCAGCAGCTTCCGGCGGCAAGAGACCCAGTACTTC
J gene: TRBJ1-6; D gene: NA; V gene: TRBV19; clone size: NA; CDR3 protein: CASSMGGNYNSPLHF; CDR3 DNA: TGTGCCAGTAGTATGGGGGGAAACTATAATTCACCCCTCCACTTT